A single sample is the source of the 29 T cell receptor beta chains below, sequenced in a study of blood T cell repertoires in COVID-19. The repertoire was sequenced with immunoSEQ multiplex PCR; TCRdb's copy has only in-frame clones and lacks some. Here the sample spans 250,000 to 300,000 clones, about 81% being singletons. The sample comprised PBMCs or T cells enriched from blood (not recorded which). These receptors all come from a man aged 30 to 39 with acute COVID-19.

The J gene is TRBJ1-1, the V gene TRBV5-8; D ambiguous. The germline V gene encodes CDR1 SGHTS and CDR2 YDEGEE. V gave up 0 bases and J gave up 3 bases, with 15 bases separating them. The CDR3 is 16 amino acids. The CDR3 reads CASSLGSPVKHTEAFF. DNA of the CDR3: TGTGCCAGCAGCTTGGGTTCCCCGGTTAAGCACACTGAAGCTTTCTTT. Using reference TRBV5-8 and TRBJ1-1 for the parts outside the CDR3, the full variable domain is EAGVTQSPTHLIKTRGQQATLRCSPISGHTSVYWYQQALGLGLQFLLWYDEGEERNRGNFPPRFSGRQFPNYSSELNVNALELEDSALYLCASSLGSPVKHTEAFFGQGTRLTVV.

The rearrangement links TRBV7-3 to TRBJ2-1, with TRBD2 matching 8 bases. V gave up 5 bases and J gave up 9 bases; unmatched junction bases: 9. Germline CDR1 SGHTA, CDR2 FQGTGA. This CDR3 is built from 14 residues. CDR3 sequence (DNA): TGTGCCAGCAGCGCCGGGACTAGGTTTACTGAGCAGTTCTTC. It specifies CASSAGTRFTEQFF.

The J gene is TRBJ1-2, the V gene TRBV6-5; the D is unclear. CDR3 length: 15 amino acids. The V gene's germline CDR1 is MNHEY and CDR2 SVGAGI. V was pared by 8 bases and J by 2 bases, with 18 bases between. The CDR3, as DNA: TGTGCCAGCTGCTATTCGACTGGAGGGAACTATGGCTACACCTTC. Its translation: CASCYSTGGNYGYTF.

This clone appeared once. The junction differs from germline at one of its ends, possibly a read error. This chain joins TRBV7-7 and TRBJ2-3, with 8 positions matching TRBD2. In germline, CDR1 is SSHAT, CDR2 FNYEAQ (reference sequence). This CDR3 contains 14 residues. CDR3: CASSLGLARDTQYF. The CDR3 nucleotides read TGTGCTAGCAGCTTAGGACTAGCCAGAGATACGCAGTATTTT.

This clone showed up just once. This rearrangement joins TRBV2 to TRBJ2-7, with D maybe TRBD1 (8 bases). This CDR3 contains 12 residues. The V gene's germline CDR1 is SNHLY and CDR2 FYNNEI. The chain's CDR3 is CASRKDRAAGNV. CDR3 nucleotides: TGTGCCAGCAGGAAGGACAGGGCAGCGGGGAACGTC.

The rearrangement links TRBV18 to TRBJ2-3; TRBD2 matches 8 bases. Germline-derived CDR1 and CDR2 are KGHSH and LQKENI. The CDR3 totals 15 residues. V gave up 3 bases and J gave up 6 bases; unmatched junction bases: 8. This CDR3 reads CASSPAGGRRDTQYF. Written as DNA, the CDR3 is TGTGCCAGCTCACCGGCGGGGGGTCGGAGGGATACGCAGTATTTT.

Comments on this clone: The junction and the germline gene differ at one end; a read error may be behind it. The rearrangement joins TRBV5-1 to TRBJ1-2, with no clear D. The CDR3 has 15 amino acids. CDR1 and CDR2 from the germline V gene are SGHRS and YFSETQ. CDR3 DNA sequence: TGTGCCAGCAGCCCGGAGTTAGGAGCTAACTATGGCTACACCTTC. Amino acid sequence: CASSPELGANYGYTF.

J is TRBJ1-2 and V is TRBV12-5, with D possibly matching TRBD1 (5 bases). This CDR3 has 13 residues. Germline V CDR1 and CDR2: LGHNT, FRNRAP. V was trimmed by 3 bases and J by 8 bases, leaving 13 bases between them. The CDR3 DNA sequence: TGTGCTAGTGGTTTAGTTGGGGCGCGAGGCTACACCTTC. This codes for CASGLVGARGYTF.

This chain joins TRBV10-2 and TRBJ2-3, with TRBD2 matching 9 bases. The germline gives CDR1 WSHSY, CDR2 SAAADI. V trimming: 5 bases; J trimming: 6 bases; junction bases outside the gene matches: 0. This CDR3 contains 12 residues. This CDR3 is CASSSGGDTQYF. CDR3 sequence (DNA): TGCGCCAGCAGTAGCGGGGGGGATACGCAGTATTTT.

CDR3 sequence reads: CASSESIFRAGDQPQHF. The CDR3 bases are TGTGCCAGCAGTGAATCGATATTTAGAGCCGGAGATCAGCCCCAGCATTTT. The chain recombines TRBV6-1 with TRBJ1-5; D remains unclear. V was pared by 2 bases and J by 5 bases, with 19 bases between. CDR1 is MNHNS, CDR2 SASEGT, per germline. The CDR3 sequence is 17 residues long.

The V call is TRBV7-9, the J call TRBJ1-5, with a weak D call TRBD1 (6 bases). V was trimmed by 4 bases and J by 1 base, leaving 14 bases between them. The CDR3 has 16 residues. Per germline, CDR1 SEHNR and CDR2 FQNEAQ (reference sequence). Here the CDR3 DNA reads TGTGCCAGCAGCTCTTGGACAGCAGGCAGCAATCAGCCCCAGCATTTT. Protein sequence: CASSSWTAGSNQPQHF.

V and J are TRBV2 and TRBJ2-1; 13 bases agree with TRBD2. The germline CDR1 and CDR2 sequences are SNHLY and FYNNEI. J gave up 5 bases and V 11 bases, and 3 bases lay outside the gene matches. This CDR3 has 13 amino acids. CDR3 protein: CAEGTSGNNEQFF. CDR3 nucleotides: TGTGCCGAGGGGACTAGCGGGAACAATGAGCAGTTCTTC.

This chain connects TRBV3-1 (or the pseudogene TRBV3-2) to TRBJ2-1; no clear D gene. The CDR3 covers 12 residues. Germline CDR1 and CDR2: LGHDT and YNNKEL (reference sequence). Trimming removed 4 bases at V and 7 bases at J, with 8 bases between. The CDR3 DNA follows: TGTGCCAGCAGCCTTCTAGGAAATGAGCAGTTCTTC. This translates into CASSLLGNEQFF.

The CDR3 sequence is CASIRKLSREAFF. CDR3 bases: TGTGCCAGCATTCGCAAGCTGAGCCGAGAAGCTTTCTTT. The chain recombines TRBV7-2 with TRBJ1-1; D is unclear. Per germline, CDR1 SGHTA and CDR2 FQGNSA. The V and J ends lost 7 bases and 8 bases respectively, with 17 bases between them. This CDR3 region has 13 residues.

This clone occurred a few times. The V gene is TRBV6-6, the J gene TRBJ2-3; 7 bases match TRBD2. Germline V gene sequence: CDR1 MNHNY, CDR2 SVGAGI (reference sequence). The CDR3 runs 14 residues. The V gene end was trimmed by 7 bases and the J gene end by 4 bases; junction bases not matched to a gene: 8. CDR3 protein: CASTKAGTPDTQYF. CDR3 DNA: TGTGCCAGCACAAAAGCGGGAACGCCAGATACGCAGTATTTT.

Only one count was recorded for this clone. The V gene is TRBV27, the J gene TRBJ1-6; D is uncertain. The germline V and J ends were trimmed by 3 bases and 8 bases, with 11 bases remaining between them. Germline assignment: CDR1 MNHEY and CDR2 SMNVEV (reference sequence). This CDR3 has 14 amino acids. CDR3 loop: CASSFGVGDSPLHF. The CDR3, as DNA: TGTGCCAGCAGTTTCGGGGTTGGGGATTCACCCCTCCACTTT.

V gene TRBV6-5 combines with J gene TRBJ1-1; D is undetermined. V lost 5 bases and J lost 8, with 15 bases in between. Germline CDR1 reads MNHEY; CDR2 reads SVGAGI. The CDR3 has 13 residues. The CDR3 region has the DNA TGTGCCAGCAGTCCAAACCGAGTCGGGGAAGCTTTCTTT. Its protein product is CASSPNRVGEAFF.

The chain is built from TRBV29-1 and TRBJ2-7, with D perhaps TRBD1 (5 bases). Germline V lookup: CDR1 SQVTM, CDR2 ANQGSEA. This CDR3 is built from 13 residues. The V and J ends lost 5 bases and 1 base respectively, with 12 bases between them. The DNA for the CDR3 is TGCAGCGTTTCTCAGGGCTCTTCCTACGAGCAGTACGTC. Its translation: CSVSQGSSYEQYV.

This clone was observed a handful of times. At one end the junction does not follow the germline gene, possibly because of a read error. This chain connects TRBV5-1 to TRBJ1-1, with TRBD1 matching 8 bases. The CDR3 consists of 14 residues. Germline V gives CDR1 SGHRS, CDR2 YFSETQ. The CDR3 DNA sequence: TGTGCCAGCAGCCCCGGGACAGGGAACACTGAAGCTTTCTTT. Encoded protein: CASSPGTGNTEAFF.

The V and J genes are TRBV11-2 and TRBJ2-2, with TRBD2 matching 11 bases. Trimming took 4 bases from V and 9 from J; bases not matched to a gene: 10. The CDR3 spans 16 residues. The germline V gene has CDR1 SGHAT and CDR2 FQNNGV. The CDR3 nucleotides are TGTGCCAGCAGCTCCCCTAGCGGGGGGTTCATCCGGGAGCTGTTTTTT. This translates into CASSSPSGGFIRELFF.

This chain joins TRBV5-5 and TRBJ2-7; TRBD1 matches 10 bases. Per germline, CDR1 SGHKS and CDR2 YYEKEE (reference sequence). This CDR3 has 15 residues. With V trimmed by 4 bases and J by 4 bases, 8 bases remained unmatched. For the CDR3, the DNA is TGTGCCAGCAGCCACATGGGGACAGGGGTATACGAGCAGTACGTC. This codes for CASSHMGTGVYEQYV.

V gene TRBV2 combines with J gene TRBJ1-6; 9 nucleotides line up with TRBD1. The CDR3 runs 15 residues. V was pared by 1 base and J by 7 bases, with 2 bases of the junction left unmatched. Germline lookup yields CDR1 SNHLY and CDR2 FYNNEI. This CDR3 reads CASSEGDRDNSPLHF. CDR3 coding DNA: TGTGCCAGCAGTGAAGGGGACAGGGACAATTCACCCCTCCACTTT.

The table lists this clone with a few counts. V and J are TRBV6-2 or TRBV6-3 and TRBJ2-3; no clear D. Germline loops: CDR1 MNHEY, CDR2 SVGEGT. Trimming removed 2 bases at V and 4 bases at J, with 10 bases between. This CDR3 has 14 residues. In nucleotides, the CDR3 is TGTGCCAGCAGTTACGGGCCCGAAGCAGATACGCAGTATTTT. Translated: CASSYGPEADTQYF.

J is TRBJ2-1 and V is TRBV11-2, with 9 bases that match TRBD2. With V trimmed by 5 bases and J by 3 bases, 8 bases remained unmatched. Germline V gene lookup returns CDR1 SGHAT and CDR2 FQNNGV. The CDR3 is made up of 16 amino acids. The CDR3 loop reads CASSLAGGRYYNEQFF. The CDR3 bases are TGTGCCAGCAGCCTGGCGGGGGGGCGCTACTACAATGAGCAGTTCTTC.

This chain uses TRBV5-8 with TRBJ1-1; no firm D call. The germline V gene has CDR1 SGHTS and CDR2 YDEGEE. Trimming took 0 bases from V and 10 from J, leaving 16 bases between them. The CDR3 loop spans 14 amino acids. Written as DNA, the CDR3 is TGTGCCAGCAGCTTGGGGTCGAGGTTTTTAGCAGCTTTCTTT. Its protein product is CASSLGSRFLAAFF.

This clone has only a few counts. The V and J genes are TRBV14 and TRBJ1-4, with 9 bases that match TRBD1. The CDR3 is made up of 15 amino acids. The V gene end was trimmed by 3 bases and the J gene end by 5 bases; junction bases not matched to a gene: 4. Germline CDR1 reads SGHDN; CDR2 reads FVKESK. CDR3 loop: CASSHGGTGNEKLFF. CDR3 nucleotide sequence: TGTGCCAGCAGCCACGGCGGGACAGGGAATGAAAAACTGTTTTTT.

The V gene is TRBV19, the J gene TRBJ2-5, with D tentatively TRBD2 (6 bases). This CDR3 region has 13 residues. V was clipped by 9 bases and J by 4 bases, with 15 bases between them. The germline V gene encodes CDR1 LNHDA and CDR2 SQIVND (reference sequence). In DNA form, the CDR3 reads TGTGCCAGCAGTTACCTCGGGGGAGAGACCCAGTACTTC. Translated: CASSYLGGETQYF.

CDR3 DNA sequence: TGTGCCAGCATCCATGGCGGGAGGGCTTACGAGCAGTACGTC. Translated, it gives CASIHGGRAYEQYV. V gene TRBV5-4 combines with J gene TRBJ2-7; 9 nucleotides agree with TRBD2. V was clipped by 6 bases and J by 4 bases; unmatched bases: 8. CDR3 length: 14 residues. Germline V gene sequence: CDR1 SGHNT, CDR2 YYREEE (reference sequence).

Here the CDR3 DNA reads TGTGCCAGTAGTATTAGTGAGGGGGCGAAGCCCCAGCATTTT. This sequence encodes CASSISEGAKPQHF. The V call is TRBV19, the J call TRBJ1-5; 7 positions agree with TRBD1. Trimming cost V 3 bases and J 8 bases; bases outside gene matches: 7. This CDR3 region has 14 residues. The germline V gene encodes CDR1 LNHDA and CDR2 SQIVND (reference sequence). The whole variable domain, filled in from reference TRBV19 and TRBJ1-5, reads DGGITQSPKYLFRKEGQNVTLSCEQNLNHDAMYWYRQDPGQGLRLIYYSQIVNDFQKGDIAEGYSVSREKKESFPLTVTSAQKNPTAFYLCASSISEGAKPQHFGDGTRLSIL.